The 11 T cell receptor beta chains below all came from one sample that was sequenced in a study of blood T cell repertoires in COVID-19 (TCRdb year 2020). Library method: the immunoSEQ multiplex PCR assay. TCRdb re-hosts the immuneACCESS table, in-frame sequences only. Its copies lack some clones; in the studies checked, an unresolved V gene accounts for under half of them, and the cause for the rest is not known. This sample comprises around 180,000 clones, about 85% of them detected only once. Together, the top ten hold around 25% of the sample. The sequencing sample was made of peripheral blood. The receptors here all came from a man in his 60s with acute or convalescent COVID-19.

The rearrangement joins TRBV19 to TRBJ2-7; 8 bases map to TRBD2. V was pared by 1 base and J by 2 bases, with 4 bases of the junction left unmatched. Germline assignment: CDR1 LNHDA and CDR2 SQIVND (reference sequence). The CDR3 extends over 15 amino acids. Here the CDR3 reads CASSIGNSGAYEQYF. DNA for the CDR3: TGTGCCAGTAGTATAGGAAATAGCGGGGCCTACGAGCAGTACTTC.

In DNA form, the CDR3 reads TGTGCCAGCAGCTCGGGACAGAAAGAGACCCAGTACTTC. Its translation is CASSSGQKETQYF. V gene TRBV5-4 combines with J gene TRBJ2-5; 7 bases match TRBD1. CDR1 is SGHNT and CDR2 is YYREEE in the germline V gene (reference sequence). Unmatched junction bases numbered 2, after V lost 3 bases and J lost 3 bases. There are 13 residues in the CDR3.

The chain uses TRBV7-9 and TRBJ2-3, with TRBD1 matching 10 bases. CDR1 SEHNR and CDR2 FQNEAQ come from the germline V gene (reference sequence). The junction had 9 bases not matched to a gene; V was cut back by 3 bases and J by 0 bases. This CDR3 contains 18 residues. The CDR3 sequence is CASSFDRGPLHSTDTQYF. CDR3 nucleotides: TGTGCCAGCAGCTTCGACAGGGGGCCCCTCCATAGCACAGATACGCAGTATTTT.

V is TRBV11-2 and J is TRBJ2-5, with unresolved D. The CDR3 spans 12 residues. From germline, CDR1 is SGHAT and CDR2 FQNNGV. Between the trimmed V and J ends, which lost 4 bases and 5 bases, there was a span of 8 bases. The CDR3 DNA sequence: TGTGCCAGCAGCTCCACCGGGGAGACCCAGTACTTC. Translated: CASSSTGETQYF.

The CDR3 reads CASSPKTGKIQETQYF. CDR3 nucleotides: TGTGCCAGCAGTCCGAAGACGGGGAAAATACAAGAGACCCAGTACTTC. The rearrangement links TRBV7-6 to TRBJ2-5, with D maybe TRBD2 (5 bases). From germline, CDR1 is SGHVS and CDR2 FNYEAQ. V was cut by 6 bases and J by 2 bases, with 19 bases left in between. The CDR3 loop spans 16 amino acids.

The gene calls are TRBV3-1 (or the pseudogene TRBV3-2) and TRBJ2-7; 10 bases are a match to TRBD1. CDR1 is LGHDT, CDR2 YNNKEL, per germline (reference sequence). Unmatched junction bases numbered 6, after V lost 3 bases and J lost 7 bases. CDR3 length: 14 amino acids. In nucleotides, the CDR3 is TGTGCCAGCAGCCAGAACAGACAGGGGGCGGAGCAGTACGTC. It specifies CASSQNRQGAEQYV.

In the case of this clone: This specimen includes other DNA sequences encoding the same CDR3. V is TRBV18 and J is TRBJ1-1; D may be TRBD1 (5 bases). The CDR3 has 13 amino acids. V was clipped by 3 bases and J by 0 bases, with 5 bases between them. Germline values: CDR1 KGHSH, CDR2 LQKENI. CDR3 amino acids: CASSPDMNTEAFF. In DNA, the CDR3 is TGTGCCAGCTCACCGGACATGAACACTGAAGCTTTCTTT.

The rearrangement links TRBV9 to TRBJ2-3; no clear D. The CDR3 totals 14 residues. The germline gives CDR1 SGDLS, CDR2 YYNGEE. Trimming removed 1 base at V and 3 bases at J, with 9 bases between. The CDR3 DNA reads TGTGCCAGCAGCGTACAGGCAGGAACAGATACGCAGTATTTT. Translating gives CASSVQAGTDTQYF.

J is TRBJ1-1 and V is TRBV6-5; D might be TRBD1 (6 bases). The V gene lost 2 bases and the J gene lost 6 bases, with 13 bases spanning the gap. The length of the CDR3 is 14 residues. Germline assignment: CDR1 MNHEY and CDR2 SVGAGI. In nucleotides, the CDR3 is TGTGCCAGCAGTTACCAGGGGATGAAATCTGAAGCTTTCTTT. Encoded protein: CASSYQGMKSEAFF.

The rearrangement links TRBV6-1 to TRBJ1-3; D is unclear. The CDR3 extends over 15 amino acids. V lost 1 base, J lost 0 bases, and 7 bases lay in between. CDR1 is MNHNS and CDR2 is SASEGT in the germline V gene. CDR3 in DNA: TGTGCCAGCAGTGAAGGGAGCGGCTCTGGAAACACCATATATTTT. Protein: CASSEGSGSGNTIYF.

CDR3 sequence reads: CASSKQGASYNEQFF. Written as DNA, the CDR3 is TGTGCCAGCAGTAAACAGGGGGCTTCCTACAATGAGCAGTTCTTC. The V call is TRBV7-3, the J call TRBJ2-1; 9 bases line up with TRBD1. Germline CDR1 SGHTA, CDR2 FQGTGA. This CDR3 has 15 amino acids. Trimming at V came to 6 bases and at J to 1 base, leaving 4 bases not matched to a gene.